This TCR beta chain derives from a study of T cell repertoires in cytomegalovirus infection (dated by TCRdb to 2018 to 2020). A note on the overall study: Alongside well-studied HLA-B-restricted epitopes, the peptide stimulations were aimed at recently identified HLA-C-restricted CMV epitopes, whose presentation resists viral immunomodulation. Because public TCR beta signatures pointed to carriage of CMV infection together with the matching HLA type, the HLA type of each donor mattered for the analysis.

What the study reported, not specific to this receptor: In both this cohort and an independent cohort of over 350 donors, the cumulative frequency of public TCR beta family members distinguished carriers of CMV infection plus the relevant HLA type. In the ex vivo response, HLA-C-restricted CMV-specific TCR beta clonotypes were dominant, and in two of eight donors the single most frequent clonotype came from this HLA-C-restricted group.

TCRdb names Illumina HiSeq 1500 as the instrument used. TCRdb reran the public reads through fastp at Q25 and MiXCR, keeping productive beta chains. Here each entry gathers all rows of one CDR3 protein and keeps the most common genes and DNA. The sample table contains some 200,000 distinct CDR3 sequences; only one count was recorded for approximately 38% of them. The ten largest clones add up to 59% of the sample. The CDR3 has 15 amino acids, counting the end cysteine and phenylalanine. Of all the DNA, just the CDR3 is kept, 45 bases in frame from base 1. The germline V gene provides CDR1 SGHVS and CDR2 FNYEAQ. At the junction V is shortened by 5 bases and J by 0 bases, with 11 bases in between. The sample's treatment or condition label is to be understood as: in vitro stimulation with specific CMV peptide epitopes to enrich CMV-specific T cells. In this sample, this clonotype turned up a few times. What antigen it recognizes has not been identified. Base-call qualities are not available, and no considerably larger clone is one nucleotide away.

The sequence links TRBV7-6 to TRBJ1-5; no D gene can be assigned with confidence. The sequenced sample was CD8+ T cells from cultured PBMCs, obtained from culture after CMV antigen stimulation. The sequence came from a human donor in good health (CMV status not recorded). Some clones in this sample may be carry-over from other donors' samples. The DNA is as follows: TGTGCCAGCAGCGCCGGGCTGTATAGCAATCAGCCCCAGCATTTT. Its protein is CASSAGLYSNQPQHF.